This TCR beta chain was identified during a study of beta chain features in type 1 diabetes. Study-level results: Among type 1 diabetes patients, VDJ junctions had fewer insertions and more deletions.

In germline, CDR1 is KGHSH, CDR2 LQKENI. V shed 2 bases and J shed 2 bases, with 6 bases lying between them. This CDR3 is built from 13 residues. Every isolated RNA sample was fully reverse transcribed, so sequencing captured expressed TCRB transcripts. TCRdb keeps only in-frame clones here, not all; method: immunoSEQ multiplex PCR. The repertoire holds hundreds of thousands of clones, with under 8.5% as singletons. About this clone itself: Its antigen is not identified. The sample contains more than one DNA sequence encoding this CDR3.

The sample comprised central memory CD4+ T cells from blood. The receptor was isolated from a woman between 18 and 30 years old in good health. This rearrangement joins TRBV18 to TRBJ1-2; D unclear. The CDR3 region is CASSPNSNYGYTF. The CDR3 DNA follows: TGTGCCAGCTCACCAAACAGCAACTATGGCTACACCTTC. The full variable domain, its missing parts supplied by reference TRBV18 and TRBJ1-2, is NAGVMQNPRHLVRRRGQEARLRCSPMKGHSHVYWYRQLPEEGLKFMVYLQKENIIDESGMPKERFSAEFPKEGPSILRIQQVVRGDSAAYFCASSPNSNYGYTFGSGTRLTVV.